Shown below are 29 T cell receptor beta chains from a single sample sequenced in a study of OX40 agonist ivuxolimab in advanced cancers. TCRdb's table, derived via immunoSEQ multiplex PCR, lists solely in-frame clones and lacks some. The sample shows 60,000 to 80,000 clones, around 85% of them seen only once. This specimen consisted of CD4+ or CD8+ T cells sorted from blood, obtained in a trial of the OX40 agonist ivuxolimab. The receptors were sampled from an adult with an advanced solid tumor such as melanoma, head and neck, liver or kidney cancer.

The rearrangement links TRBV15 to TRBJ1-4; no reliable D call. This CDR3 has 14 residues. Between the trimmed V and J ends, which lost 1 base and 8 bases, there was a span of 11 bases. Germline V gives CDR1 LNHNV, CDR2 YYDKDF (reference sequence). The CDR3 DNA is TGTGCCACCAGCAGAGGGAACGCCCCCGAAAAACTGTTTTTT. Its translation is CATSRGNAPEKLFF.

This chain joins TRBV5-4 and TRBJ1-2, with D perhaps matching TRBD1 (6 bases). CDR1 is SGHNT and CDR2 is YYREEE in the germline V gene (reference sequence). CDR3 length: 13 amino acids. V was clipped by 4 bases and J by 8 bases, with 15 bases between them. The CDR3 sequence is CASSLSGGPGYTF. Written as DNA, the CDR3 is TGTGCCAGCAGCCTCAGCGGGGGGCCCGGCTACACCTTC.

V and J are TRBV5-4 and TRBJ1-1; maybe TRBD1 (5 bases). Germline V gives CDR1 SGHNT, CDR2 YYREEE (reference sequence). CDR3 length equals 14 residues. The V end lost 3 bases, the J end lost 4 bases, and 13 bases lay between the germline ends. The CDR3 DNA reads as TGTGCCAGCAGCTACCCCTCAGGGAGCACTGAAGCTTTCTTT. It specifies CASSYPSGSTEAFF.

The chain uses TRBV10-3 and TRBJ1-1, with D unclear. V shed 6 bases and J shed 3 bases, with 11 bases lying between them. CDR3 length: 13 amino acids. The germline CDR1 and CDR2 sequences are ENHRY and SYGVKD. As DNA, the CDR3 is TGTGCCATCAGCCCCCTTGCCGACACTGAAGCTTTCTTT. Translation: CAISPLADTEAFF.

This chain joins TRBV7-3 and TRBJ2-3; D is unclear. The V gene's germline CDR1 is SGHTA and CDR2 FQGTGA. Trimming stripped 3 bases from V and 6 bases from J, with 10 bases between. The CDR3 loop spans 13 amino acids. The DNA for the CDR3 is TGTGCCAGCAGCTTTTGGAGTTCCGATACGCAGTATTTT. Protein product: CASSFWSSDTQYF.

The V gene is TRBV7-9, the J gene TRBJ2-7; either TRBD1 or TRBD2 may fit D (5 bases each). CDR1 SEHNR and CDR2 FQNEAQ come from the germline V gene (reference sequence). V was cut by 3 bases and J by 2 bases, with 17 bases left in between. This CDR3 is 16 amino acids long. The CDR3 DNA sequence: TGTGCCAGCAGCTTTGGGGGTGGCGGGCCCCCCTACGAGCAGTACGTC. Amino acids: CASSFGGGGPPYEQYV.

The table lists this clone with a count of one. The chain employs TRBV9 and TRBJ2-3, with D perhaps matching TRBD1 or TRBD2 (5 bases each). V dropped 4 bases and J dropped 4 bases, with 13 bases sitting between them. The CDR3 extends over 14 amino acids. Germline lookup yields CDR1 SGDLS and CDR2 YYNGEE. CDR3 nucleotide sequence: TGTGCCAGCAGCCATGGGACGAAGCCAGATACGCAGTATTTT. Its protein product is CASSHGTKPDTQYF.

The chain employs TRBV27 and TRBJ1-2, with unresolved D. Trimming shortened V by 4 bases and J by 5 bases, and 5 bases separated the two germline ends. Per germline, CDR1 MNHEY and CDR2 SMNVEV (reference sequence). This CDR3 has 11 amino acids. The CDR3 here is CASSSGYGYTF. As DNA, the CDR3 is TGTGCCAGCAGTTCCGGGTATGGCTACACCTTC.

This rearrangement joins TRBV5-6 to TRBJ1-2; 7 bases fit TRBD1. J gave up 0 bases and V 2 bases, and 7 bases lay outside the gene matches. Germline CDR1 reads SGHDT; CDR2 reads YYEEEE. The CDR3 totals 16 residues. The CDR3 DNA reads TGTGCCAGCAGCTTTGGGCGAGGGGGCGCTAACTATGGCTACACCTTC. It codes for CASSFGRGGANYGYTF.

The chain has TRBV4-2 and TRBJ1-4; D gene unclear. The V end lost 0 bases, the J end lost 12 bases, and 14 bases lay between the germline ends. The V gene's germline CDR1 is LGHNA and CDR2 YNFKEQ. The CDR3 is 14 amino acids. The CDR3 here is CASSQDIRPVELFF. The CDR3 nucleotides are TGTGCCAGCAGCCAAGATATCAGGCCAGTCGAACTGTTTTTT.

This chain connects TRBV6-5 to TRBJ1-1; D is undetermined. V was cut by 0 bases and J by 4 bases, with 9 bases left in between. Germline lookup yields CDR1 MNHEY and CDR2 SVGAGI. The CDR3 has 14 amino acids. The CDR3 nucleotides read TGTGCCAGCAGTTACTCGGAGGGAGGCACTGAAGCTTTCTTT. It encodes CASSYSEGGTEAFF.

The gene calls are TRBV10-3 and TRBJ1-1; D gene ambiguous. V was shortened by 6 bases and J by 0 bases, with 17 bases between the two germline ends. The CDR3 is made up of 16 amino acids. CDR1 and CDR2 from the germline V gene are ENHRY and SYGVKD. This CDR3 reads CAISLTFTEMNTEAFF. In DNA form, the CDR3 reads TGTGCCATCAGCTTAACCTTTACTGAGATGAACACTGAAGCTTTCTTT.

V is TRBV7-2 and J is TRBJ2-2; the D gene is possibly TRBD1 (5 bases). The V end lost 5 bases, the J end lost 4 bases, and 14 bases lay between the germline ends. This CDR3 has 15 residues. CDR1 is SGHTA and CDR2 is FQGNSA in the germline V gene. The CDR3 nucleotides read TGTGCCAGCAGCCCACAAGGGGCAGGCACCGGGGAGCTGTTTTTT. It specifies CASSPQGAGTGELFF. Full variable domain (missing parts from reference TRBV7-2 and TRBJ2-2): GAGVSQSPSNKVTEKGKDVELRCDPISGHTALYWYRQSLGQGLEFLIYFQGNSAPDKSGLPSDRFSAERTGGSVSTLTIQRTQQEDSAVYLCASSPQGAGTGELFFGEGSRLTVL.

The rearrangement links TRBV7-3 to TRBJ2-6, with TRBD1 identical over 7 bases. CDR1 is SGHTA, CDR2 FQGTGA, per germline. V dropped 5 bases and J dropped 2; count of bases not matched to a gene: 3. The CDR3 has 15 residues. The CDR3 reads CASSPTGAGANVLTF. In nucleotides, the CDR3 is TGTGCCAGCAGCCCTACAGGGGCTGGGGCCAACGTCCTGACTTTC.

This chain uses TRBV5-1 with TRBJ2-7, with a possible D match to TRBD2 (5 bases). The CDR3 consists of 15 residues. Per germline, CDR1 SGHRS and CDR2 YFSETQ. The V gene lost 1 base and the J gene lost 5 bases, with 16 bases spanning the gap. As DNA, the CDR3 is TGCGCCAGCAGCTTGATCGCGGGCCCAGAAAACGAGCAGTACTTC. This gives the protein CASSLIAGPENEQYF.

The V call is TRBV5-1, the J call TRBJ2-3; D call uncertain. Germline V lookup: CDR1 SGHRS, CDR2 YFSETQ. V was trimmed by 4 bases and J by 3 bases, leaving 6 bases between them. The CDR3 totals 12 residues. The CDR3 loop is CASSDSTDTQYF. The CDR3 DNA reads as TGCGCCAGCAGCGACTCGACAGATACGCAGTATTTT.

This chain connects TRBV7-6 to TRBJ2-2; D may be TRBD2 (6 bases). CDR1 SGHVS and CDR2 FNYEAQ come from the germline V gene. Between the trimmed V and J ends, which lost 0 bases and 3 bases, there was a span of 14 bases. The CDR3 length is 17 residues. CDR3 loop: CASSLARGGRDTGELFF. The CDR3 bases are TGTGCCAGCAGCTTAGCGCGGGGCGGGCGGGACACCGGGGAGCTGTTTTTT. Supplemented by reference TRBV7-6 and TRBJ2-2, the full variable domain reads GAGVSQSPRYKVTKRGQDVALRCDPISGHVSLYWYRQALGQGPEFLTYFNYEAQQDKSGLPNDRFSAERPEGSISTLTIQRTEQRDSAMYRCASSLARGGRDTGELFFGEGSRLTVL.

The CDR3 loop reads CASSPLAEYNEQFF. CDR3 sequence (DNA): TGTGCCAGCAGCCCTCTAGCGGAGTACAATGAGCAGTTCTTC. V is TRBV9 and J is TRBJ2-1; TRBD2 matches at 7 bases. Germline lookup yields CDR1 SGDLS and CDR2 YYNGEE. V dropped 4 bases and J dropped 4; count of bases not matched to a gene: 5. The CDR3 consists of 14 residues.

The gene calls are TRBV9 and TRBJ1-4; maybe TRBD1 (6 bases). Trimming pared 4 bases from V and 7 bases from J, leaving 17 bases between. The germline V gene encodes CDR1 SGDLS and CDR2 YYNGEE. The CDR3 runs 15 residues. The CDR3 reads CASSTQGSKGEKLFF. CDR3 sequence (DNA): TGTGCCAGCAGCACGCAGGGGAGTAAGGGTGAAAAACTGTTTTTT.

As to this clone: At the DNA level, this CDR3 is encoded by other sequences in the same sample as well. In DNA form, the CDR3 reads TGTGCCAGCAGTCAGGGGACAGGCCGGGGAGCTTTCTTT. Encoded protein: CASSQGTGRGAFF. This rearrangement joins TRBV7-8 to TRBJ1-1, with 8 bases identical to TRBD1. CDR1 and CDR2 from the germline V gene are SGHVS and FQNEAQ. Germline trimming cut 6 bases from V and 10 bases from J; bases unmatched to any gene: 10. The CDR3 loop spans 13 amino acids.

A single count supports this clone. The chain recombines TRBV4-3 with TRBJ1-4; tentatively, D is TRBD1 (5 bases). This CDR3 comprises 18 residues. Germline loops: CDR1 LGHNA, CDR2 YSLEER. Between the trimmed V and J ends, which lost 2 bases and 0 bases, there was a span of 16 bases. The CDR3 DNA sequence: TGCGCCAGCAGCCAAAAGAGGGGAGCGGGGGCAACTAATGAAAAACTGTTTTTT. It yields the protein CASSQKRGAGATNEKLFF.

V is TRBV7-9 and J is TRBJ1-5, with D uncertain. This CDR3 has 13 amino acids. The germline V gene has CDR1 SEHNR and CDR2 FQNEAQ (reference sequence). The germline V and J ends were trimmed by 5 bases and 3 bases, with 8 bases remaining between them. CDR3 protein: CASSREINQPQHF. CDR3 DNA sequence: TGTGCCAGCAGCCGGGAAATCAATCAGCCCCAGCATTTT.

The rearrangement joins TRBV6-5 to TRBJ2-5, with unresolved D. With 7 bases removed from V and 0 bases from J, the gap between germline ends came to 6 bases. This CDR3 contains 12 residues. Germline V CDR1 and CDR2: MNHEY, SVGAGI. The CDR3: CASTPNQETQYF. CDR3 DNA: TGTGCCAGCACCCCAAACCAAGAGACCCAGTACTTC.

The V and J genes are TRBV5-4 and TRBJ2-3; 9 positions agree with TRBD2. This CDR3 contains 14 residues. With 6 bases clipped from V and 9 bases from J, the junction kept 11 bases outside the gene matches. The germline CDR1 and CDR2 sequences are SGHNT and YYREEE (reference sequence). CDR3 amino acids: CASNLAGAKVTQYF. DNA for the CDR3: TGTGCCAGCAATTTAGCGGGGGCCAAAGTGACGCAGTATTTT.

J is TRBJ2-3 and V is TRBV9, with D possibly being TRBD2 (5 bases). Trimming pared 0 bases from V and 6 bases from J, leaving 14 bases between. Germline CDR1 SGDLS, CDR2 YYNGEE. The CDR3 is 15 residues long. CDR3 coding DNA: TGTGCCAGCAGCGTAGATCCCCGCACGGGGGATACGCAGTATTTT. Its protein is CASSVDPRTGDTQYF.

The genes are TRBV4-1 and TRBJ2-1; no clear D. The length of the CDR3 is 16 residues. The V end was cut by 3 bases, the J end by 8 bases, with 20 bases between. Looked up from germline, CDR1 is MGHRA and CDR2 is YSYEKL. The CDR3 DNA sequence: TGCGCCAGCAGCCACTCCTCGGCCCTATCCTTCTATGAGCAGTTCTTC. Its translation: CASSHSSALSFYEQFF.

The rearrangement uses TRBV6-5 and TRBJ2-2; possibly TRBD1 for D (6 bases). The CDR3 is 15 residues long. V lost 5 bases, J lost 1 base, and 11 bases lay in between. Germline V gene sequence: CDR1 MNHEY, CDR2 SVGAGI. CDR3 loop: CASSGQGMNTGELFF. CDR3 in DNA: TGTGCCAGCAGTGGTCAGGGGATGAACACCGGGGAGCTGTTTTTT.

The rearrangement uses TRBV27 and TRBJ1-5; D gene unclear. V was trimmed by 3 bases and J by 1 base, leaving 13 bases between them. From germline, CDR1 is MNHEY and CDR2 SMNVEV (reference sequence). The CDR3 runs to 16 residues. The CDR3 DNA reads as TGTGCCAGCAGTTTGAGAGACCCTTACAGCAATCAGCCCCAGCATTTT. Encoded protein: CASSLRDPYSNQPQHF.

The chain employs TRBV7-8 and TRBJ2-7, with 7 bases that match TRBD1. The germline gives CDR1 SGHVS, CDR2 FQNEAQ. There are 17 residues in the CDR3. J lost 0 bases, V lost 2 bases, and 10 bases had no gene match. CDR3 in amino acids: CASSLRDRQSSSYEQYF. The CDR3 coding sequence is TGTGCCAGCAGCTTAAGGGACAGACAATCTAGCTCCTACGAGCAGTACTTC.